This T cell receptor beta chain emerged from a study of T cell changes during pregnancy in multiple sclerosis. This clone was observed a handful of times. TCRdb's table, derived via immunoSEQ multiplex PCR, lists solely in-frame clones and lacks some. In the table there are more than 55,000 clones, 94% of which are singletons. This CDR3 is built from 13 residues. Trimming shortened V by 3 bases and J by 4 bases, and 12 bases separated the two germline ends. The V gene's germline CDR1 is GTSNPN and CDR2 SVGIG (reference sequence). The source material was CD8+ T cells from peripheral blood mononuclear cells, sampled in the third trimester of pregnancy. The sequence was collected from a female donor with multiple sclerosis, enrolled in a pregnancy study. The chain uses TRBV30 and TRBJ1-2; TRBD1 is a possible D gene (6 bases). The CDR3 DNA reads as TGTGCCTGGAGAGAGGCAGGGGCCTATGGCTACACCTTC. As protein: CAWREAGAYGYTF.